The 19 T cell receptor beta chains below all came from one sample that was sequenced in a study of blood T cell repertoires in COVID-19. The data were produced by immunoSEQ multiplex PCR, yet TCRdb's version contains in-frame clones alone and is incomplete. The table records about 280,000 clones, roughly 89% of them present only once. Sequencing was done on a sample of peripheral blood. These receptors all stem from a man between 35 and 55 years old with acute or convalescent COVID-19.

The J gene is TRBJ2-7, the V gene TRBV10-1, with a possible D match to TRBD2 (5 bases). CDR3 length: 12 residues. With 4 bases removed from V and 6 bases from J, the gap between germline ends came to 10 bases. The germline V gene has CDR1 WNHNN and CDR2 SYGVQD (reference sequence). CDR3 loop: CASSGVGVEQYF. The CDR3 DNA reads TGCGCCAGCAGTGGGGTCGGGGTCGAGCAGTACTTC.

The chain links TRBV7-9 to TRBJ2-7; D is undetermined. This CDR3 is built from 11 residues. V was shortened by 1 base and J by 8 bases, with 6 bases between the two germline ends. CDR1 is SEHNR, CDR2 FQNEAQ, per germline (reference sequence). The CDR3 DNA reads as TGTGCCAGCAGCTTAGGTCCTCAGCAGTACTTC. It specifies CASSLGPQQYF.

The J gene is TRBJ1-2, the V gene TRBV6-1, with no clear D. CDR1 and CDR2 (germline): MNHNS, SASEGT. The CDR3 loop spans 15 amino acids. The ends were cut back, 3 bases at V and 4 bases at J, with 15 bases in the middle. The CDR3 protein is CASSENLALFYGYTF. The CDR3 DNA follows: TGTGCCAGCAGTGAGAATTTGGCCCTCTTCTATGGCTACACCTTC.

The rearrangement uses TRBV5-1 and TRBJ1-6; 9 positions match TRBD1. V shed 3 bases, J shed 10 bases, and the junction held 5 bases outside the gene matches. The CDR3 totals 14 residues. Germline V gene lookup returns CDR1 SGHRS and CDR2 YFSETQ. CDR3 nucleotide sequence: TGCGCCAGCAGCTCCGCCGGGACAGGGTCACCCCTCCACTTT. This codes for CASSSAGTGSPLHF.

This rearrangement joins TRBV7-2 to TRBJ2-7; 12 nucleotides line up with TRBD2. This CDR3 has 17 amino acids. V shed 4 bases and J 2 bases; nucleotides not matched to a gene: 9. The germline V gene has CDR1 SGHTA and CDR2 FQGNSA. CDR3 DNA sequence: TGTGCCAGCAGCTCCGCCCTGGGACTAGCGGGCGCCTACGAGCAGTACTTC. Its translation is CASSSALGLAGAYEQYF.

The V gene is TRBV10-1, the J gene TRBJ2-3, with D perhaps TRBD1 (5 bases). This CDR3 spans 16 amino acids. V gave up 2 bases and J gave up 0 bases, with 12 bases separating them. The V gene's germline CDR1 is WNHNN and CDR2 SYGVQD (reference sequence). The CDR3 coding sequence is TGCGCCAGCAGTGAGGATACAGGCACTAGCACAGATACGCAGTATTTT. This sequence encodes CASSEDTGTSTDTQYF.

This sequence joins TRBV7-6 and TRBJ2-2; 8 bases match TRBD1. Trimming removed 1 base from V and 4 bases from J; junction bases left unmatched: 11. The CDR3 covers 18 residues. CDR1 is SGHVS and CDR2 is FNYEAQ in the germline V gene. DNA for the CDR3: TGTGCCAGCAGCTTAGGGGACCTTTTCAGGGGGCCCACCGGGGAGCTGTTTTTT. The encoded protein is CASSLGDLFRGPTGELFF.

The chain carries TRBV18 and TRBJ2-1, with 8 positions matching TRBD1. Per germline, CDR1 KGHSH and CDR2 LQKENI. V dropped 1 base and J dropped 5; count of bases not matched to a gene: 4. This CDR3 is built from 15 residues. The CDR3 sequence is CASSPRQGIDNEQFF. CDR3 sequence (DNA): TGTGCCAGCTCACCACGACAGGGGATTGACAATGAGCAGTTCTTC.

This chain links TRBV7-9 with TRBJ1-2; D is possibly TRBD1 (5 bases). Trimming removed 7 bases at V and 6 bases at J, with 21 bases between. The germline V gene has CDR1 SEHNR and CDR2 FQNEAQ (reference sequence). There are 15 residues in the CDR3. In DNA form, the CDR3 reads TGTGCCAGCACCAAAAGAAGAGGCAGGGATAATGGCTACACCTTC. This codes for CASTKRRGRDNGYTF.

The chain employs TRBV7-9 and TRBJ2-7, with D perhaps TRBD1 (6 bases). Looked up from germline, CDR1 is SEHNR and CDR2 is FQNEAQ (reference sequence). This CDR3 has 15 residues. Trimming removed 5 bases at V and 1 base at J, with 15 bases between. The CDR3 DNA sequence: TGTGCCAGCAGCCCCCCCGTAGGGGGTTCCTACGAGCAGTACTTC. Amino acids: CASSPPVGGSYEQYF.

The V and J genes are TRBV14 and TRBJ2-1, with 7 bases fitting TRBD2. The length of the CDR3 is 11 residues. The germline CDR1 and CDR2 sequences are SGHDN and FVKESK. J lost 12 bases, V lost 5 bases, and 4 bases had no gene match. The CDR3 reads CASSSGGGQFF. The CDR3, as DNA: TGTGCCAGCAGCTCCGGCGGGGGGCAGTTCTTC. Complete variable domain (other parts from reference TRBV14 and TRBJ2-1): EAGVTQFPSHSVIEKGQTVTLRCDPISGHDNLYWYRRVMGKEIKFLLHFVKESKQDESGMPNNRFLAERTGGTYSTLKVQPAELEDSGVYFCASSSGGGQFFGPGTRLTVL.

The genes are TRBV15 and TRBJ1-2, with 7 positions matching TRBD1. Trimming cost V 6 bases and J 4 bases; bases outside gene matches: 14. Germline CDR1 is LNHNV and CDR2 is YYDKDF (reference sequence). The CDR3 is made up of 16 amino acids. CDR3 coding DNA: TGTGCCACCAGTCCTCTGGCAGGGGGTATTACCTATGGCTACACCTTC. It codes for CATSPLAGGITYGYTF.

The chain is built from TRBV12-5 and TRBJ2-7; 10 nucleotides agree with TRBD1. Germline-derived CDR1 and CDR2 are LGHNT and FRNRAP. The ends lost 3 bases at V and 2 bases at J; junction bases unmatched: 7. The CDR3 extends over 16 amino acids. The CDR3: CASGFLGTGEPYEQYF. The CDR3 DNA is TGTGCTAGTGGTTTCCTAGGGACAGGGGAACCCTACGAGCAGTACTTC.

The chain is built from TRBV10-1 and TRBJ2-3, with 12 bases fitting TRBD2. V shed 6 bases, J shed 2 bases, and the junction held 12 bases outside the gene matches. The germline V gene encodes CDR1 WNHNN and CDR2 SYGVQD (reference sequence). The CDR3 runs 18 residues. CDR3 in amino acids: CASSAGVTSGGFTDTQYF. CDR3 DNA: TGCGCCAGCAGCGCGGGTGTGACTAGCGGGGGATTCACAGATACGCAGTATTTT.

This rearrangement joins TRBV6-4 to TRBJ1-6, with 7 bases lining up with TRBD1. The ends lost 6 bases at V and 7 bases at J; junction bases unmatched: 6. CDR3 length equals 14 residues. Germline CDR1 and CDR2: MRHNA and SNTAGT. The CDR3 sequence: CASRADRYNSPLHF. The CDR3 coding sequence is TGTGCCAGCAGAGCGGACAGGTACAATTCACCCCTCCACTTT.

The CDR3 region has the DNA TGTGCCAGCAGCACTAGCGGGGGAACAGATACGCAGTATTTT. Protein sequence: CASSTSGGTDTQYF. The genes are TRBV7-2 and TRBJ2-3; 11 nucleotides agree with TRBD2. The germline gives CDR1 SGHTA, CDR2 FQGNSA. Trimming removed 5 bases from V and 3 bases from J; junction bases left unmatched: 1. This CDR3 region has 14 residues.

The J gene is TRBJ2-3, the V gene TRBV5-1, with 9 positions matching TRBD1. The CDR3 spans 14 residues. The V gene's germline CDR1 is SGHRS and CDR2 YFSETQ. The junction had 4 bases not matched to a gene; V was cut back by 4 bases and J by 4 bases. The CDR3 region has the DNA TGCGCCAGCAGCATGGGACAGGGCCCAGATACGCAGTATTTT. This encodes CASSMGQGPDTQYF.

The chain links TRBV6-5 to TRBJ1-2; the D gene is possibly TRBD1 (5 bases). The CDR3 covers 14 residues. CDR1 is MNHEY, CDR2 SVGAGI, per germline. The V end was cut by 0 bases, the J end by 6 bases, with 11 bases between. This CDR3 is CASSYSTALDGYTF. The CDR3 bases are TGTGCCAGCAGTTACTCGACAGCGTTAGATGGCTACACCTTC.

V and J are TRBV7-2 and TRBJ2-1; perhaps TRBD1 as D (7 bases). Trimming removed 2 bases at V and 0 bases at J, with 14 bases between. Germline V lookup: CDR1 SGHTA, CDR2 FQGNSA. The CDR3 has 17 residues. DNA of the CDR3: TGTGCCAGCAGCTTATTAGCAGGGGGGAGCTCCTACAATGAGCAGTTCTTC. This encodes CASSLLAGGSSYNEQFF.